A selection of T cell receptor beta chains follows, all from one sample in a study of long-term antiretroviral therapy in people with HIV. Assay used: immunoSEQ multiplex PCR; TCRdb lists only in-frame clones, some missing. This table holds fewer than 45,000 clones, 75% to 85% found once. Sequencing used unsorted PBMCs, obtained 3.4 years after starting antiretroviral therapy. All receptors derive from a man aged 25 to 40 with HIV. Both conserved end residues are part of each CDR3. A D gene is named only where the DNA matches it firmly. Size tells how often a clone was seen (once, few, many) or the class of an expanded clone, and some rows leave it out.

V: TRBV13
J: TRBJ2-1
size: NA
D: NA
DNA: TGTGCCAGCAGTTCCCTGCGCGATGAGCAGTTCTTC
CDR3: CASSSLRDEQFF

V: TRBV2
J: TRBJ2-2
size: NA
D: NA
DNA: TGTGCCAGCAGTTACCTTCTAGCGACGAACACCGGGGAGCTGTTTTTT
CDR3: CASSYLLATNTGELFF

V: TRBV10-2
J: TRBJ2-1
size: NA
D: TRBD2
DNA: TGCGCCAGCAGTCTCCCCCGGGACTATAAATACAATGAGCAGTTCTTC
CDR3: CASSLPRDYKYNEQFF

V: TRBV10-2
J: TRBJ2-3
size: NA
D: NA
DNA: TGCGCCAGCATGGCAGGGGGGTATACGCAGTATTTT
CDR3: CASMAGGYTQYF

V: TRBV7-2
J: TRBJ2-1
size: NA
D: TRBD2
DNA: TGTGCCAGCAGCGATCCCGGGACTAGCGGCTACAATGAGCAGTTCTTC
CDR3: CASSDPGTSGYNEQFF

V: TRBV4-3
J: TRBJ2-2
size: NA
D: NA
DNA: TGCGCCAGCAGCCAAGAGAACACCGGGGAGCTGTTTTTT
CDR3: CASSQENTGELFF

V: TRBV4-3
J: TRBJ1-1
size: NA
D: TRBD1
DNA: TGCGCCAGCAGCCAATGGACAGGGGTCACTGAAGCTTTCTTT
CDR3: CASSQWTGVTEAFF

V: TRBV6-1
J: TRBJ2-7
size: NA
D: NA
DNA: TGTGCCAGCAGTGACCGACTTTTCTCCGAGCAGTACTTC
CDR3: CASSDRLFSEQYF

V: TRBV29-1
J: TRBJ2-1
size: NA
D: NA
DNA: TGCAGCGTTGAAGATACGGCTGAGCAGTTCTTC
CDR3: CSVEDTAEQFF

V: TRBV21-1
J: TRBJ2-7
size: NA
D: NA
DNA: TGTGCCAGCAACGAAAGCGGGAGGACTTACGAGCAGTACTTC
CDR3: CASNESGRTYEQYF

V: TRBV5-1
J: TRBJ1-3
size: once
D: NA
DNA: TGCGCCAGCAGCTTGGGTGGCATACCTTTTGGGAACGGAAACACCATATATTTT
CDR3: CASSLGGIPFGNGNTIYF

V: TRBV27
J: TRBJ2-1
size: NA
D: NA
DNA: TGTGCCAGCAGGAGCAGGGGATTCGACAATGAGCAGTTCTTC
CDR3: CASRSRGFDNEQFF

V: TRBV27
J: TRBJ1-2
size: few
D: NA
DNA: TGTGCCAGCAGTTCTGGGGGGCAGACCTATGGCTACACCTTC
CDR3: CASSSGGQTYGYTF

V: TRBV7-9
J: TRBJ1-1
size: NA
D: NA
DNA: TGTGCCAGCAGTCGAGAGTCACTGAACACTGAAGCTTTCTTT
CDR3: CASSRESLNTEAFF

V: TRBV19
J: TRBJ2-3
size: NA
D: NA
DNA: TGTGCCAGTAGCCCTAGCACAGATACGCAGTATTTT
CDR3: CASSPSTDTQYF

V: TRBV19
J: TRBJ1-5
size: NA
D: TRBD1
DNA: TGTGCCAGTACCTACCTTACAGGGGGCTACAATCAGCCCCAGCATTTT
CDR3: CASTYLTGGYNQPQHF

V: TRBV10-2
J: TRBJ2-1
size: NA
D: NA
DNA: TGCGCCAGCAGTGAGAACCGGTACAATGAGCAGTTCTTC
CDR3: CASSENRYNEQFF

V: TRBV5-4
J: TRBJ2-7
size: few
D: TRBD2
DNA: TGTGCCAGCAGCTCCATGCCGACTAGCGGGCAAACCGAGCAGTACTTC
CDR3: CASSSMPTSGQTEQYF

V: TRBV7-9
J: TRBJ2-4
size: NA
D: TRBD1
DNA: TGTGCCAGCAGCTTAGTCCCAGTCAGACAGGGCCTAGCCAAAAACATTCAGTACTTC
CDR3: CASSLVPVRQGLAKNIQYF

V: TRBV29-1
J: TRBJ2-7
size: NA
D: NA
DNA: TGCAGCGTTACCTCCACCTCCTACGAGCAGTACTTC
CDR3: CSVTSTSYEQYF

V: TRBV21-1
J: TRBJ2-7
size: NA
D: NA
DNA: TGTGCCAGCAGCGGACTCGAGGACAAATATCACTACGAGCAGTACTTC
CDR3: CASSGLEDKYHYEQYF

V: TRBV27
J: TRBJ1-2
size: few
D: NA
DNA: TGTGCCAGCAGTCCCAGACGCGGACAAAACTATGGCTACACCTTC
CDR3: CASSPRRGQNYGYTF

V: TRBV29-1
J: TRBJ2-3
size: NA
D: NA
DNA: TGCAGCGTTGACCGGTCTGATACGCAGTATTTT
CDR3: CSVDRSDTQYF

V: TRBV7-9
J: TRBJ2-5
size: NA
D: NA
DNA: TGTGCCAGCAGACTAGGACAGAACCAAGAGACCCAGTACTTC
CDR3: CASRLGQNQETQYF

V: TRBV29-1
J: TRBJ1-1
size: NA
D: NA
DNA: TGCAGCGTGAATAAGGGGGTGGGCACTGAAGCTTTCTTT
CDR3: CSVNKGVGTEAFF

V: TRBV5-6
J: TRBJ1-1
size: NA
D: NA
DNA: TGTGCCAGCAGCTACGGAGGCACTGAAGCTTTCTTT
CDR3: CASSYGGTEAFF

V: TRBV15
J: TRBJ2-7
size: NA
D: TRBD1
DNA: TGTGCCACCAGCAGACCCGGGACAGGGACTAACGAGCAGTACTTC
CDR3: CATSRPGTGTNEQYF

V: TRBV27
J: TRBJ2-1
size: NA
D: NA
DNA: TGTGCCAGCGCCTACGGTTTTGAGCAGTTCTTC
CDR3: CASAYGFEQFF

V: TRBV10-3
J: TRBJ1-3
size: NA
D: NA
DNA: TGTGCCTCCCAAGGGTATACGGGAGGTGGAAACACCATATATTTT
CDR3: CASQGYTGGGNTIYF

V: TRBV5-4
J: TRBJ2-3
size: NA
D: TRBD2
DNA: TGTGCCAGCAGCTTCCCGACTAGCGGAAGCACAGATACGCAGTATTTT
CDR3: CASSFPTSGSTDTQYF

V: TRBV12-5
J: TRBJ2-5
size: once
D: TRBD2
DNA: TGTGCTAGTGGTTTGAGCCTTGGGGGGGAAGAGACCCAGTACTTC
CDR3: CASGLSLGGEETQYF

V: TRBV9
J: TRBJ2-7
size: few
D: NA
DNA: TGTGCCAGCAGCGTAGGGGACACCTACGAGCAGTACTTC
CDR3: CASSVGDTYEQYF

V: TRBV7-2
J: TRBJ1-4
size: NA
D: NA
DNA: TGTGCCAGCAGCTCTGACAGGAATGAAAAACTGTTTTTT
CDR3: CASSSDRNEKLFF

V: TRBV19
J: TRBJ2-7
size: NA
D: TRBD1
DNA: TGTGCCAGTAAATACAGGGGGCAAGACGAGCAGTACTTC
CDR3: CASKYRGQDEQYF

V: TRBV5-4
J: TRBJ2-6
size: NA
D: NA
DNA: TGTGCCAGCAGCTTGGCCTGGGGTTCTGGGGCCAACGTCCTGACTTTC
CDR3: CASSLAWGSGANVLTF

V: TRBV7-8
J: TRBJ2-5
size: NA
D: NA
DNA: TGTGCCAGCAGCAGCCTAGCGCTACAAGAGACCCAGTACTTC
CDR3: CASSSLALQETQYF

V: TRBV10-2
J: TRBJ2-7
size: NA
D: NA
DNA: TGCGCCAGCAGTGCTACACAGGGTCCCTCCTACGAGCAGTACTTC
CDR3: CASSATQGPSYEQYF

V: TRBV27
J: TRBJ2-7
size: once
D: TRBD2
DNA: TGTGCCAGCAGCCAACGTCTAGCGGGAGGGAGGATTTACGAGCAGTACTTC
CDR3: CASSQRLAGGRIYEQYF

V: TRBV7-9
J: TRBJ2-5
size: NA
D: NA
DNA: TGTGCCAGCAGCTTTTTTTCCGGGAGCGGAAATAAATACCAAGAGACCCAGTACTTC
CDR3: CASSFFSGSGNKYQETQYF

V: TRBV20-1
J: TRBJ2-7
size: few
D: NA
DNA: TGCAGTGTCTCGGCGGGCGAGCAGTACTTC
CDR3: CSVSAGEQYF

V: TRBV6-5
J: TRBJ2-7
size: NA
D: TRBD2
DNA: TGTGCCAGCAGTTACTCCCTTACTAGCGAGGTCGACGAGCAGTACTTC
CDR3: CASSYSLTSEVDEQYF

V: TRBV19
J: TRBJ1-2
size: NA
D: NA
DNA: TGTGCCAGTAGTATTTCCCTGGTGAATGGCTACACCTTC
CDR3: CASSISLVNGYTF

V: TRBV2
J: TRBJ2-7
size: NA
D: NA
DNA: TGTGCCAGCAGGGTGACTCCCTACGAGCAGTACTTC
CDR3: CASRVTPYEQYF

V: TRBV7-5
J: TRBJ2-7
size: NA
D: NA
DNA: TGTGCCAGAAGCTTAGCCCCGGACAGGGGTGTAACCTACGAGCAGTACTTC
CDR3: CARSLAPDRGVTYEQYF

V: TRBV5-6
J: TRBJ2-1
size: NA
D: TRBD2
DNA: TGTGCCAGCAGCATCAGAGCGGGAGGCAATGAGCAGTTCTTC
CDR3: CASSIRAGGNEQFF

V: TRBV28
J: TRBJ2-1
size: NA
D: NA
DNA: TGTGCCAGCAGTTTGTCCGGGACTTACAATGAGCAGTTCTTC
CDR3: CASSLSGTYNEQFF

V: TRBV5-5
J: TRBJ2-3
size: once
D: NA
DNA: TGTGCCAGCAGCCCATTCGCGCCGGAGATGGATACGCAGTATTTT
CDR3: CASSPFAPEMDTQYF

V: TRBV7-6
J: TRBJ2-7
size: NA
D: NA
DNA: TGTGCCAGCAGCTTAGCTGGCCCGACCTTGCCCTACGAGCAGTACTTC
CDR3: CASSLAGPTLPYEQYF

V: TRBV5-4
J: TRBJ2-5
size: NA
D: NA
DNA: TGTGCCAGCAGCTTGGGGTTACAAGAGACCCAGTACTTC
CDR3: CASSLGLQETQYF

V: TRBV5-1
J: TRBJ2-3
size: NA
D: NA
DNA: TGCGCCAGCAGTGTAAAGGGTTTTGGTACCACAGATACGCAGTATTTT
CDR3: CASSVKGFGTTDTQYF

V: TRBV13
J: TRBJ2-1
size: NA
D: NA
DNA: TGTGCCAGCAGCTCCGGGACTTCAAATGAGCAGTTCTTC
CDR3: CASSSGTSNEQFF